Listed here is a single T cell receptor (beta chain). Its antigen remains unidentified. Stable hyperthyroidism: no ophthalmopathy progression over 18 months of follow-up. Exclusion criteria comprised uncontrolled infection, other autoimmune disease, pregnancy or lactation. The record originates from a study of T cells in Graves' hyperthyroidism and ophthalmopathy. Study results and caveats: Ophthalmopathy was identified by the model a median about six months ahead of onset. Most clonotypes expanded in the thyroid (above 0.001) were also present in blood.

TCR beta CDR3 sequences were amplified from RNA transcripts. The TCR CDR3 was amplified in a first-round RT-PCR using the HTBI primer set. TCRdb re-called the multiplex PCR reads with MiXCR, one entry per CDR3 protein. This table has approximately 560,000 distinct CDR3 sequences, about 43% appearing once. There are 13 residues in the CDR3. Per germline, CDR1 MNHNY and CDR2 SVGAGI (reference sequence). The ends were cut back, 0 bases at V and 4 bases at J, with 7 bases in the middle. The sequenced material came from peripheral blood or thyroid tissue (not recorded which). The clonotype was recovered from a woman between 18 and 29 years old with Graves' hyperthyroidism. The chain uses TRBV6-6 and TRBJ2-7; unclear D gene. Here the CDR3 reads CASSYSQRYEQYF. Here the CDR3 DNA reads TGTGCCAGCAGTTACTCTCAGCGTTACGAGCAGTACTTC.